Below are 25 T cell receptor beta chains sequenced from a single sample in a study of cytomegalovirus exposure and HLA in healthy donors. Amplification used 60 Vbeta primers and 13 Jbeta primers. Here immunoSEQ multiplex PCR was the method, and the copy in TCRdb shows in-frame clones only, minus some. The table has about 170,000 clones, around four fifths seen once. The sequencing sample was made of PBMCs. The receptor set was obtained from a female donor in good health and CMV-seronegative.

As for this clone: One end of the junction varies from germline; a read error may be responsible. The gene calls are TRBV7-7 and TRBJ2-7; D is undetermined. Germline CDR1 reads SSHAT; CDR2 reads FNYEAQ (reference sequence). This CDR3 has 14 amino acids. The CDR3 nucleotides are TGTGCTAGCAGCCTGACACCCAGCTCCTACGAGCAGTACTTC. Protein product: CASSLTPSSYEQYF.

The chain's CDR3 is CASSLGGSYNEQFF. The CDR3 DNA sequence: TGTGCCAGCAGCTTAGGAGGATCTTACAATGAGCAGTTCTTC. This chain links TRBV7-2 with TRBJ2-1; D not certain. The V end lost 1 base, the J end lost 4 bases, and 8 bases lay between the germline ends. Germline lookup yields CDR1 SGHTA and CDR2 FQGNSA. The CDR3 runs 14 residues.

In DNA, the CDR3 is TGTGCCAGCAGCGGCAAGGAGGGTGCAACTAATGAAAAACTGTTTTTT. It encodes CASSGKEGATNEKLFF. The chain carries TRBV7-2 and TRBJ1-4, with D uncertain. The ends were cut back, 5 bases at V and 0 bases at J, with 13 bases in the middle. Germline assignment: CDR1 SGHTA and CDR2 FQGNSA. This CDR3 is 16 amino acids long.

This clone was found a few times. J is TRBJ1-5 and V is TRBV18; 11 bases fit TRBD1. CDR1 and CDR2 (germline): KGHSH, LQKENI. The CDR3 runs to 20 residues. Germline trimming cut 0 bases from V and 0 bases from J; bases unmatched to any gene: 10. The CDR3 is CASSPPLGQGGTNSNQPQHF. The CDR3, as DNA: TGTGCCAGCTCACCACCTTTGGGACAGGGGGGGACCAATAGCAATCAGCCCCAGCATTTT. The full variable domain, completed using reference TRBV18 and TRBJ1-5, is NAGVMQNPRHLVRRRGQEARLRCSPMKGHSHVYWYRQLPEEGLKFMVYLQKENIIDESGMPKERFSAEFPKEGPSILRIQQVVRGDSAAYFCASSPPLGQGGTNSNQPQHFGDGTRLSIL.

The rearrangement links TRBV28 to TRBJ2-1; D unclear. V lost 5 bases and J 5 bases, leaving 10 bases between the germline ends. CDR1 is MDHEN and CDR2 is SYDVKM in the germline V gene. CDR3 length equals 13 residues. The CDR3 region has the DNA TGTGCCAGCAGTGAGTTTATGGACAATGAGCAGTTCTTC. It is translated as CASSEFMDNEQFF.

This rearrangement joins TRBV2 to TRBJ2-7; D gene ambiguous. This CDR3 comprises 14 residues. In germline, CDR1 is SNHLY, CDR2 FYNNEI. Trimming removed 8 bases from V and 1 base from J, with 15 bases in between. CDR3 loop: CASSGPGQSYEQYF. CDR3 bases: TGTGCCAGCTCTGGCCCAGGCCAGTCCTACGAGCAGTACTTC.

The gene calls are TRBV10-2 and TRBJ2-2, with TRBD2 identical over 7 bases. With 4 bases clipped from V and 4 bases from J, the junction kept 6 bases outside the gene matches. This CDR3 has 15 amino acids. Germline V gives CDR1 WSHSY, CDR2 SAAADI. The CDR3 reads CASSVLATGTGELFF. The DNA of the CDR3 is TGCGCCAGCAGTGTACTAGCGACTGGCACCGGGGAGCTGTTTTTT.

V and J are TRBV7-3 and TRBJ2-3, with 9 bases identical to TRBD2. V was clipped by 4 bases and J by 6 bases; unmatched bases: 5. Germline CDR1 SGHTA, CDR2 FQGTGA. The CDR3 is 14 amino acids. This CDR3 is CASSSSGRWDTQYF. CDR3 DNA sequence: TGTGCCAGCAGCTCAAGCGGGAGGTGGGATACGCAGTATTTT.

Only one count was recorded for this clone. The chain carries TRBV4-3 and TRBJ1-2; weak D call: TRBD1 (5 bases). The germline V gene has CDR1 LGHNA and CDR2 YSLEER. Trimming shortened V by 0 bases and J by 2 bases, and 13 bases separated the two germline ends. CDR3 length: 16 residues. This chain's CDR3 is CASSQDSGTYNYGYTF. CDR3 in DNA: TGCGCCAGCAGCCAAGATAGCGGGACCTACAACTATGGCTACACCTTC.

The V call is TRBV9, the J call TRBJ2-1; 7 bases agree with TRBD2. Germline V lookup: CDR1 SGDLS, CDR2 YYNGEE. CDR3 length: 16 residues. V was pared by 0 bases and J by 0 bases, with 3 bases of the junction left unmatched. The CDR3 protein is CASSVGAGSSYNEQFF. As DNA, the CDR3 is TGTGCCAGCAGCGTAGGAGCGGGGAGCTCCTACAATGAGCAGTTCTTC.

A few counts support this clone. The chain is built from TRBV7-9 and TRBJ1-4; D is unclear. Germline CDR1 and CDR2: SEHNR and FQNEAQ (reference sequence). V lost 5 bases to trimming and J lost 4 bases, with 17 bases between them. The CDR3 has 16 amino acids. The CDR3 sequence: CASSTEGSSFNEKLFF. Written as DNA, the CDR3 is TGTGCCAGCAGCACCGAGGGCAGCTCATTTAATGAAAAACTGTTTTTT.

This clone appeared a few times. The V gene is TRBV21-1, the J gene TRBJ2-3; TRBD2, the D gene given by the table, was not confirmed from the DNA. TRBV21-1 is a recognized pseudogene. The CDR3 loop spans 16 amino acids. The CDR3 loop is CASSKVEGLQSDTQYF. CDR3 sequence (DNA): TGTGCCAGCAGCAAAGTAGAGGGTTTGCAGTCAGATACGCAGTATTTT.

With respect to this clone: Other DNA sequences in the sample encode the same CDR3. This chain joins TRBV7-2 and TRBJ2-3; no reliable D call. Looked up from germline, CDR1 is SGHTA and CDR2 is FQGNSA. Trimming shortened V by 5 bases and J by 2 bases, and 5 bases separated the two germline ends. This CDR3 comprises 12 residues. The chain's CDR3 is CASSRSTDTQYF. The DNA for the CDR3 is TGTGCCAGCAGCCGTTCCACAGATACGCAGTATTTT. The full variable domain, its missing parts supplied by reference TRBV7-2 and TRBJ2-3, is GAGVSQSPSNKVTEKGKDVELRCDPISGHTALYWYRQSLGQGLEFLIYFQGNSAPDKSGLPSDRFSAERTGGSVSTLTIQRTQQEDSAVYLCASSRSTDTQYFGPGTRLTVL.

Of note for this clone: A read error may produce the germline difference seen at one junction end. The chain uses TRBV7-9 and TRBJ2-2; TRBD2 matches at 13 bases. CDR1 SEHNR and CDR2 FQNEAQ come from the germline V gene (reference sequence). The CDR3 length is 17 residues. The CDR3 spells CSSSFFRTSGRIGELFF. The CDR3 DNA sequence: TGTTCCAGCAGCTTCTTCAGGACTAGCGGGAGAATCGGGGAGCTGTTTTTT.

In this sample, this clone turned up once. The chain joins TRBV27 to TRBJ2-3, with D hard to call. CDR3 length equals 17 residues. The germline V and J ends were trimmed by 4 bases and 1 base, with 18 bases remaining between them. CDR1 and CDR2 from the germline V gene are MNHEY and SMNVEV (reference sequence). CDR3: CASSWSTVEPRTDTQYF. The DNA for the CDR3 is TGTGCCAGCAGTTGGAGCACCGTGGAGCCCCGCACAGATACGCAGTATTTT.

V and J are TRBV30 and TRBJ1-5; a weak D match, TRBD1 (5 bases). The CDR3 has 14 residues. The germline CDR1 and CDR2 sequences are GTSNPN and SVGIG (reference sequence). V lost 4 bases and J 0 bases, leaving 10 bases between the germline ends. The CDR3 region is CAWTGQNSNQPQHF. Written as DNA, the CDR3 is TGTGCCTGGACTGGACAAAATAGCAATCAGCCCCAGCATTTT.

The chain is built from TRBV7-2 and TRBJ2-5; 7 bases fit TRBD2. This CDR3 has 15 amino acids. CDR1 is SGHTA, CDR2 FQGNSA, per germline. With V trimmed by 5 bases and J by 1 base, 7 bases remained unmatched. CDR3 bases: TGTGCCAGCAGCCAGCAGCGGGGTTCCCAAGAGACCCAGTACTTC. As protein: CASSQQRGSQETQYF.

The chain combines TRBV7-9 with TRBJ2-1; 8 positions match TRBD1. The trim removed 3 bases at V and 8 bases at J, leaving 6 bases unmatched. The germline V gene has CDR1 SEHNR and CDR2 FQNEAQ (reference sequence). The CDR3 totals 14 residues. The CDR3, as DNA: TGTGCCAGCAGCTTCGAACCGGACAGGGATGAGCAGTTCTTC. Amino acid sequence: CASSFEPDRDEQFF.

The chain links TRBV27 to TRBJ1-2, with TRBD1 matching 7 bases. The V segment lost 5 bases and the J segment 6 bases; nucleotides outside the gene matches: 9. This CDR3 has 14 residues. Germline CDR1 MNHEY, CDR2 SMNVEV (reference sequence). CDR3 region: CASSLPGQTNGYTF. The CDR3 nucleotides are TGTGCCAGCAGTCTTCCGGGACAGACAAATGGCTACACCTTC.

This chain links TRBV11-1 with TRBJ2-5; D is unresolved. Trimming pared 1 base from V and 5 bases from J, leaving 5 bases between. The CDR3 runs to 12 residues. Germline CDR1 SGHAT, CDR2 FQDESV (reference sequence). This CDR3 reads CASSLVGETQYF. The DNA for the CDR3 is TGTGCCAGCAGCTTAGTCGGGGAGACCCAGTACTTC.

This rearrangement joins TRBV7-6 to TRBJ2-1; 9 positions agree with TRBD2. Germline CDR1 is SGHVS and CDR2 is FNYEAQ. This CDR3 is built from 14 residues. Trimming removed 5 bases from V and 4 bases from J; junction bases left unmatched: 3. This CDR3 reads CASSRREGYNEQFF. The CDR3 nucleotides are TGTGCCAGCAGCAGGCGGGAGGGTTACAATGAGCAGTTCTTC.

This clone was detected once. The genes are TRBV9 and TRBJ2-3; TRBD2 is a possible D gene (5 bases). Germline V gene data show CDR1 as SGDLS and CDR2 as YYNGEE. Trimming stripped 0 bases from V and 0 bases from J, with 11 bases between. The CDR3 has 16 residues. CDR3 nucleotides: TGTGCCAGCAGCGTAGTTCCGACTACTAGCACAGATACGCAGTATTTT. Protein product: CASSVVPTTSTDTQYF.

The chain joins TRBV28 to TRBJ2-1; no clear D gene. The length of the CDR3 is 13 residues. Germline V gene lookup returns CDR1 MDHEN and CDR2 SYDVKM. Trimming cost V 2 bases and J 9 bases, with 11 bases left between them. The CDR3 reads CASSLIGGGEQFF. The CDR3 DNA sequence: TGTGCCAGCAGTTTAATCGGTGGCGGTGAGCAGTTCTTC.

In its sample, this clone was seen a few times. This chain joins TRBV7-9 and TRBJ2-7; 7 nucleotides line up with TRBD1. Losses at the gene ends were 7 bases for V and 3 bases for J; bases not matched to a gene: 3. The CDR3 is made up of 12 amino acids. The V gene's germline CDR1 is SEHNR and CDR2 FQNEAQ (reference sequence). The chain's CDR3 is CASTGTDYEQYF. The CDR3 DNA follows: TGTGCCAGCACGGGGACAGACTACGAGCAGTACTTC.

The chain uses TRBV29-1 and TRBJ2-3; 13 nucleotides line up with TRBD2. The germline CDR1 and CDR2 sequences are SQVTM and ANQGSEA. V shed 8 bases, J shed 4 bases, and the junction held 12 bases outside the gene matches. This CDR3 comprises 16 residues. CDR3 loop: CSTAGTSGKGPDTQYF. CDR3 bases: TGCAGCACGGCCGGGACTAGCGGGAAAGGGCCAGATACGCAGTATTTT.